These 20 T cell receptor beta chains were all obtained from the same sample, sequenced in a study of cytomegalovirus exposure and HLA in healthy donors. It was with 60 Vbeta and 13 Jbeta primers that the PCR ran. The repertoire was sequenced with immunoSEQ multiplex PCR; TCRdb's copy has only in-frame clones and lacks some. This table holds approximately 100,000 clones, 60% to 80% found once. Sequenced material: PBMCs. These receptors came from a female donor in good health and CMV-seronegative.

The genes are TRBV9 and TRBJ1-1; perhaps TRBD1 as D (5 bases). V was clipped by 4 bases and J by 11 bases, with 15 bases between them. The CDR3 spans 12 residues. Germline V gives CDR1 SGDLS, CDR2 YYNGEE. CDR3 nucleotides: TGTGCCAGCAGCCCAAACTCTGGGGGGGCTTTCTTT. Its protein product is CASSPNSGGAFF.

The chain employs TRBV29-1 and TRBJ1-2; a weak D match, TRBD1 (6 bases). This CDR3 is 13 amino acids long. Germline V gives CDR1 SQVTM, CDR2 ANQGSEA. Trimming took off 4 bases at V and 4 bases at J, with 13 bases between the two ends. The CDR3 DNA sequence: TGCAGCGTTGGCACAGGGTCCGGCTATGGCTACACCTTC. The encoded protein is CSVGTGSGYGYTF.

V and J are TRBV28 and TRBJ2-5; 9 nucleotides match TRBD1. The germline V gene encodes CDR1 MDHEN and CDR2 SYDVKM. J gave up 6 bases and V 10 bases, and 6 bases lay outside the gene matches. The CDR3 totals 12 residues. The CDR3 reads CATTGGPQTQYF. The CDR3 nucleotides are TGTGCCACTACAGGGGGCCCTCAGACCCAGTACTTC.

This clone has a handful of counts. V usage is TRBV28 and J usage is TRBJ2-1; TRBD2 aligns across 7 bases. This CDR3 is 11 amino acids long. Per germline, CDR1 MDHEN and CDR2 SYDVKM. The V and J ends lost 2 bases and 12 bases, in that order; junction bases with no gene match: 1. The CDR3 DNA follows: TGTGCCAGCAGTTTAGCGGGAGTGCAGTTCTTC. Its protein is CASSLAGVQFF.

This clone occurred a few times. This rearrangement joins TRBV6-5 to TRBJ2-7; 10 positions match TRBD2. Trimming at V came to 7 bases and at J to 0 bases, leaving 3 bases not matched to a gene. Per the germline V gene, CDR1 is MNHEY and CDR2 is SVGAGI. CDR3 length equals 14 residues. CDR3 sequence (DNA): TGTGCCAGCAAAAGCGGGGGGGCCTCCTACGAGCAGTACTTC. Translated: CASKSGGASYEQYF.

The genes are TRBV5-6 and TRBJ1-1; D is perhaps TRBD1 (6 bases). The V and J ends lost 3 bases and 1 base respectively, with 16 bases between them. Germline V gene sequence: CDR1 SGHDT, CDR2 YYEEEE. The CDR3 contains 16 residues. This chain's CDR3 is CASSSPLGQKNTEAFF. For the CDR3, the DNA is TGTGCCAGCAGCTCCCCTCTCGGACAGAAGAACACTGAAGCTTTCTTT.

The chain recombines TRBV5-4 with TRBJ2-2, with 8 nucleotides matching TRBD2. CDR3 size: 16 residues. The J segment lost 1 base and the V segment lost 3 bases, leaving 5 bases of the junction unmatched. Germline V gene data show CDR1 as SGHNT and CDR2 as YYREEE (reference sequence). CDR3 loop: CASSSRREENTGELFF. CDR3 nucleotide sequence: TGTGCCAGCAGCTCCCGGCGGGAGGAGAACACCGGGGAGCTGTTTTTT.

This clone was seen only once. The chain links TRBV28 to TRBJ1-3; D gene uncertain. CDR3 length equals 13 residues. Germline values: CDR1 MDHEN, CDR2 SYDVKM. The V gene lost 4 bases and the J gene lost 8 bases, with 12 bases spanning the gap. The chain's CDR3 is CASSYGTEYTIYF. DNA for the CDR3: TGTGCCAGCAGTTATGGTACTGAATACACCATATATTTT.

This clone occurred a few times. CDR3 residues: CASSPRDRAKETQYF. The DNA of the CDR3 is TGTGCCAGCAGCCCCCGGGACAGGGCGAAAGAGACCCAGTACTTC. The chain employs TRBV14 and TRBJ2-5, with 9 bases fitting TRBD1. This CDR3 region has 15 residues. Looked up from germline, CDR1 is SGHDN and CDR2 is FVKESK. After removal of 4 bases from V and 3 bases from J, the junction contained 6 bases not matched to a gene.

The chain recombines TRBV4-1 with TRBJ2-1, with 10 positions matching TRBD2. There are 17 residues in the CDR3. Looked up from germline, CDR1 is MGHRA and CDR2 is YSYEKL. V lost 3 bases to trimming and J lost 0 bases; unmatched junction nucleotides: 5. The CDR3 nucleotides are TGCGCCAGCAGCCAGAAACCTAGCGGGAGCTCCTACAATGAGCAGTTCTTC. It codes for CASSQKPSGSSYNEQFF.

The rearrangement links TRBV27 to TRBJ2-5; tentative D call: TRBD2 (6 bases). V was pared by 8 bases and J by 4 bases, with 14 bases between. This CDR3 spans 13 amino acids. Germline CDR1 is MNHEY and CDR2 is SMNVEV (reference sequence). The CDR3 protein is CASGQSGRETQYF. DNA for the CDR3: TGTGCCAGCGGGCAAAGCGGGCGAGAGACCCAGTACTTC.

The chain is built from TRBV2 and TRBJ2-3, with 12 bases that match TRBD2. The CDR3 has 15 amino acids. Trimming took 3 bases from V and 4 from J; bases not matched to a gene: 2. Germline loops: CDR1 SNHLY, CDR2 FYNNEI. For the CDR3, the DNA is TGTGCCAGCAGTGAGACTAGCGGGAGTCCAGATACGCAGTATTTT. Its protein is CASSETSGSPDTQYF.

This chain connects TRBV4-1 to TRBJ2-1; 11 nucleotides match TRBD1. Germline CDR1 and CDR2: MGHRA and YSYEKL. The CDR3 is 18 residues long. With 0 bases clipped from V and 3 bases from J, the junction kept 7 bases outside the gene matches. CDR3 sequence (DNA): TGCGCCAGCAGCCAAGAACCGGTGGGGACAGGGGGCTACAATGAGCAGTTCTTC. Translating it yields CASSQEPVGTGGYNEQFF.

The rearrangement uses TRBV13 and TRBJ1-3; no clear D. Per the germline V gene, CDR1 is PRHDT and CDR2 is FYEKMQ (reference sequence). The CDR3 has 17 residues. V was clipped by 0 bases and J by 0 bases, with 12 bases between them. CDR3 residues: CASSLGQAPYSGNTIYF. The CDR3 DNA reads TGTGCCAGCAGCTTAGGGCAGGCGCCGTACTCTGGAAACACCATATATTTT. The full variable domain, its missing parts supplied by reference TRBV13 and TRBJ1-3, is AAGVIQSPRHLIKEKRETATLKCYPIPRHDTVYWYQQGPGQDPQFLISFYEKMQSDKGSIPDRFSAQQFSDYHSELNMSSLELGDSALYFCASSLGQAPYSGNTIYFGEGSWLTVV.

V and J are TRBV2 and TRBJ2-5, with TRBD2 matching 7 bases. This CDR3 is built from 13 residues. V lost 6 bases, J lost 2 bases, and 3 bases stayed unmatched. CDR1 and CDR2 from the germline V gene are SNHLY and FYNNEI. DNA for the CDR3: TGTGCCAGCAGGATGGGACTACAAGAGACCCAGTACTTC. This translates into CASRMGLQETQYF.

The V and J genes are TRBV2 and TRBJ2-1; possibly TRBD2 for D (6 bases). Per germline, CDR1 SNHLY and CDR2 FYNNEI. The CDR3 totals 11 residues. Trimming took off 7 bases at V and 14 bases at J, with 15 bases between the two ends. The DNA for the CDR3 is TGTGCCAGCAAAGGTGGAATAGCGGAGTTCTTC. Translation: CASKGGIAEFF.

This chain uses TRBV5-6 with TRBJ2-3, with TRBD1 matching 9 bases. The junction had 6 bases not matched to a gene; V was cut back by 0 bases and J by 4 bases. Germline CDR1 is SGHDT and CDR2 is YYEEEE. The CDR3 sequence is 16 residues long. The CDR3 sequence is CASSLDRDRDADTQYF. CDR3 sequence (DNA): TGTGCCAGCAGCTTGGACCGGGACAGGGACGCAGATACGCAGTATTTT.

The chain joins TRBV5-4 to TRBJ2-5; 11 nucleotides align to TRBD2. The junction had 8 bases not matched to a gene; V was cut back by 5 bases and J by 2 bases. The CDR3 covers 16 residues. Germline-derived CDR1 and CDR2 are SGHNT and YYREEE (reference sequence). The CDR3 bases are TGTGCCAGCAGGCGGGAGGCTAGCGGGAGGCAAGAGACCCAGTACTTC. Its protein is CASRREASGRQETQYF.

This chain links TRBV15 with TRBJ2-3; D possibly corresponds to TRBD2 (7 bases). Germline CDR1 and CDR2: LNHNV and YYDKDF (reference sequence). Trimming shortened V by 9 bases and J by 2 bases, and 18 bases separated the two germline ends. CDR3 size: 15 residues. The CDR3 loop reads CATKAGGGATDTQYF. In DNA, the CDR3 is TGTGCCACGAAAGCCGGAGGGGGGGCCACAGATACGCAGTATTTT.

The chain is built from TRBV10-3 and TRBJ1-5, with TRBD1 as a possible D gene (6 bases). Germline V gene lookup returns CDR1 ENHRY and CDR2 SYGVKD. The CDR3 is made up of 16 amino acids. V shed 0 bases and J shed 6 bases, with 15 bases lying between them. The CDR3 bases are TGTGCCATCAGTGAGTCGAACAGGGTTACGGTTCAGCCCCAGCATTTT. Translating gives CAISESNRVTVQPQHF.